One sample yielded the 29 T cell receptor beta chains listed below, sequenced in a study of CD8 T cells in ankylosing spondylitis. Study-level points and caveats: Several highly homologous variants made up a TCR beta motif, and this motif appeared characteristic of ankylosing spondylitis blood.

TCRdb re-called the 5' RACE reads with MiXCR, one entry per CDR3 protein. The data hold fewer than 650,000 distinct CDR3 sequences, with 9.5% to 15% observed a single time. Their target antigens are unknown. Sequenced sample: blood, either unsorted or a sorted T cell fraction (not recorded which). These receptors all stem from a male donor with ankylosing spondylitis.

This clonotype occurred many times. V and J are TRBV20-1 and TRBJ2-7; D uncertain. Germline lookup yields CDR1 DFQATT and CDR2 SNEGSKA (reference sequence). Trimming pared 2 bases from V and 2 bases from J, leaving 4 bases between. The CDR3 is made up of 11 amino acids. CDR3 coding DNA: TGCAGTGCTAGAAGCACCTACGAGCAGTACTTC. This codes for CSARSTYEQYF.

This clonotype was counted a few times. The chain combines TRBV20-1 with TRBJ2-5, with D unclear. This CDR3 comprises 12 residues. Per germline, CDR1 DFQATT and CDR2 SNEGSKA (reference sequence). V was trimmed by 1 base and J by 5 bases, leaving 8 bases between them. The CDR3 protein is CSARGAGETQYF. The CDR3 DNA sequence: TGCAGTGCTAGAGGAGCTGGGGAGACCCAGTACTTC.

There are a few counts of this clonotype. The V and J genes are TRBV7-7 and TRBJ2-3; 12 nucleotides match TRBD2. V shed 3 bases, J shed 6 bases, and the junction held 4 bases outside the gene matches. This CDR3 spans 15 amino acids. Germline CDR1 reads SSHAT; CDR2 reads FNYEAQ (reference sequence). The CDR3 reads CASSLTSGSLDTQYF. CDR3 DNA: TGTGCCAGCAGCTTGACTAGCGGGAGTCTTGATACGCAGTATTTT.

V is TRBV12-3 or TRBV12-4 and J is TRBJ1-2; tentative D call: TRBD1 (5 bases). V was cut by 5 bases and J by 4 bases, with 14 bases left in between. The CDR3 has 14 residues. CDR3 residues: CASSLTAGSYGYTF. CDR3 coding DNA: TGTGCCAGCAGTCTGACGGCAGGGAGCTATGGCTACACCTTC.

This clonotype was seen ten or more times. CDR3 in amino acids: CASSHRGLLNYGYTF. CDR3 in DNA: TGTGCCAGCAGTCACAGGGGGCTCCTTAACTATGGCTACACCTTC. This chain uses TRBV5-6 with TRBJ1-2, with TRBD1 matching over 9 bases. The CDR3 is 15 residues long. Germline loops: CDR1 SGHDT, CDR2 YYEEEE. V trimming: 5 bases; J trimming: 1 base; junction bases outside the gene matches: 6.

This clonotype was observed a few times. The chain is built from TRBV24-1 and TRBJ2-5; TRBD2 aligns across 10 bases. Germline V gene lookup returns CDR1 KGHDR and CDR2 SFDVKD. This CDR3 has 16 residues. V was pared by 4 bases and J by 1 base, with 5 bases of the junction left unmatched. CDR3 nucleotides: TGTGCCACCAGTGAGGTAGCGGGAGGTCTCCAAGAGACCCAGTACTTC. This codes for CATSEVAGGLQETQYF.

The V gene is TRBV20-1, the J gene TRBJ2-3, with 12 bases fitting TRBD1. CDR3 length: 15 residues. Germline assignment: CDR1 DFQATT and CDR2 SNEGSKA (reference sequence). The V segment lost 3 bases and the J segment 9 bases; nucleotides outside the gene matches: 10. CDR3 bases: TGCAGTGCTAGGCCGGGACAGGGGGCGCAGGGGACGCAGTATTTT. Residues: CSARPGQGAQGTQYF.

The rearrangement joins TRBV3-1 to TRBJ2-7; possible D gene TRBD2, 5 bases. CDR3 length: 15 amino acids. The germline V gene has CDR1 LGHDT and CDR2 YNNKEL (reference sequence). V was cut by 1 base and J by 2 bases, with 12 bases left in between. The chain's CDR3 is CASSQGVAGAYEQYF. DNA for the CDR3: TGTGCCAGCAGCCAAGGTGTGGCGGGTGCCTACGAGCAGTACTTC.

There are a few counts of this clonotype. CDR3 loop: CASSQEVAGVGTDTQYF. In DNA form, the CDR3 reads TGCGCCAGCAGCCAAGAGGTAGCGGGAGTGGGCACAGATACGCAGTATTTT. J is TRBJ2-3 and V is TRBV4-1, with 9 bases identical to TRBD2. V was pared by 0 bases and J by 1 base, with 5 bases of the junction left unmatched. The CDR3 runs to 17 residues. Germline V lookup: CDR1 MGHRA, CDR2 YSYEKL.

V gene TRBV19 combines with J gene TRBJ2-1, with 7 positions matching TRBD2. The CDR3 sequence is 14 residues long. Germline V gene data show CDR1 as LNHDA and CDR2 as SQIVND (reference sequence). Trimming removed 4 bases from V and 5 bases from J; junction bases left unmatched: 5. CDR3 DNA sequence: TGTGCCAGTAGTACCCAAGCGGGAAACAATGAGCAGTTCTTC. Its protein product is CASSTQAGNNEQFF.

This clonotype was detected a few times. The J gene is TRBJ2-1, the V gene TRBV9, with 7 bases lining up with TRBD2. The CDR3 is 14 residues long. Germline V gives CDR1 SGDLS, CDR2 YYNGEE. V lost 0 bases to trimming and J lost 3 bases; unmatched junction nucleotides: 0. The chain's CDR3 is CASSVGDYYNEQFF. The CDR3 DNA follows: TGTGCCAGCAGCGTAGGGGACTACTACAATGAGCAGTTCTTC. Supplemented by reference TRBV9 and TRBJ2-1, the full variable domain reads DSGVTQTPKHLITATGQRVTLRCSPRSGDLSVYWYQQSLDQGLQFLIQYYNGEERAKGNILERFSAQQFPDLHSELNLSSLELGDSALYFCASSVGDYYNEQFFGPGTRLTVL.

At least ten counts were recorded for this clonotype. The DNA of the CDR3 is TGTGCCATCAGCCTCGGGGGTAGCGACGAGCAGTACTTC. This translates into CAISLGGSDEQYF. V gene TRBV10-3 combines with J gene TRBJ2-7; TRBD2 is a possible D gene (6 bases). CDR3 length: 13 amino acids. V lost 6 bases to trimming and J lost 5 bases, with 14 bases between them. Per the germline V gene, CDR1 is ENHRY and CDR2 is SYGVKD.

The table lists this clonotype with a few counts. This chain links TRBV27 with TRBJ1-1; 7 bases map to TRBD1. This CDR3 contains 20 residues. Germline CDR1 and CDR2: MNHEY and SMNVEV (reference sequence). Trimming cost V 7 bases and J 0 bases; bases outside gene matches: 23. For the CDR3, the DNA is TGTGCCAGCACTAAGCACAGGAGGGGGCCCGAAAACGACATGAACACTGAAGCTTTCTTT. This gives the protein CASTKHRRGPENDMNTEAFF.

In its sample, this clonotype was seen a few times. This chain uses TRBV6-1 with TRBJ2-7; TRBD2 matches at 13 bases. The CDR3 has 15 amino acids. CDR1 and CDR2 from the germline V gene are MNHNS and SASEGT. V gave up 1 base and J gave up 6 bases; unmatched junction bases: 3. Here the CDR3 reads CASSEEGLAGPEQYF. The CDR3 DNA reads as TGTGCCAGCAGTGAAGAGGGACTAGCGGGACCCGAGCAGTACTTC.

Here the CDR3 reads CASSPRQGQRNIQYF. In DNA form, the CDR3 reads TGCGCCAGCAGCCCGCGACAGGGTCAACGGAACATTCAGTACTTC. J is TRBJ2-4 and V is TRBV5-1, with 7 positions matching TRBD1. The CDR3 has 15 residues. Germline values: CDR1 SGHRS, CDR2 YFSETQ. J was trimmed by 7 bases and V by 4 bases; bases with no gene match: 11.

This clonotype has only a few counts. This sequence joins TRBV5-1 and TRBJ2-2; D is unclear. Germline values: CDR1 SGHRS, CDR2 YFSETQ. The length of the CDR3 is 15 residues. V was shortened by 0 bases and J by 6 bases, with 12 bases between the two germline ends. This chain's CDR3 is CASSLVVAESGELFF. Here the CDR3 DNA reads TGCGCCAGCAGCTTGGTGGTGGCGGAGTCCGGGGAGCTGTTTTTT. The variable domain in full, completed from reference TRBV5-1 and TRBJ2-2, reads KAGVTQTPRYLIKTRGQQVTLSCSPISGHRSVSWYQQTPGQGLQFLFEYFSETQRNKGNFPGRFSGRQFSNSRSEMNVSTLELGDSALYLCASSLVVAESGELFFGEGSRLTVL.

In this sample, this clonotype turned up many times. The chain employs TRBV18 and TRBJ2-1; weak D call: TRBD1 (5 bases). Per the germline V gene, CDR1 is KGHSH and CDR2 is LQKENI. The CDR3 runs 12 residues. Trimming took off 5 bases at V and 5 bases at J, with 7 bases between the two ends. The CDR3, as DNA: TGTGCCAGCTCAGCCAGGGACAATGAGCAGTTCTTC. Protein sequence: CASSARDNEQFF.

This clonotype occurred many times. Here the CDR3 reads CSVDLAGIETQYF. Here the CDR3 DNA reads TGCAGCGTTGACCTAGCGGGAATAGAGACCCAGTACTTC. The chain joins TRBV29-1 to TRBJ2-5; 9 bases map to TRBD2. V shed 3 bases and J 4 bases; nucleotides not matched to a gene: 3. Per the germline V gene, CDR1 is SQVTM and CDR2 is ANQGSEA. This CDR3 comprises 13 residues.

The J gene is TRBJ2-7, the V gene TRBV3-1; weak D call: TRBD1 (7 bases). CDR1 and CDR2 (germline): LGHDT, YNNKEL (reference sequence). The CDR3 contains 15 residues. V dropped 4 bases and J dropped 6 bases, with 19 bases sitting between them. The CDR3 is CASSPPGRGVSEQYF. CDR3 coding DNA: TGTGCCAGCAGCCCCCCCGGCAGGGGGGTTTCCGAGCAGTACTTC.

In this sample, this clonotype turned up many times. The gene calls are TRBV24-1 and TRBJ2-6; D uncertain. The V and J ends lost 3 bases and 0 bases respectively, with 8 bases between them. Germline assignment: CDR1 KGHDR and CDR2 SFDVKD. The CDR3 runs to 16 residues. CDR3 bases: TGTGCCACCAGTGATATAAACCTCTCTGGGGCCAACGTCCTGACTTTC. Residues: CATSDINLSGANVLTF.

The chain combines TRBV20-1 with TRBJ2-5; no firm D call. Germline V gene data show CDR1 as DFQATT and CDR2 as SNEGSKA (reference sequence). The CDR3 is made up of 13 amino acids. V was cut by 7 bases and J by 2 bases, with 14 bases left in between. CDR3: CSVPGRNQETQYF. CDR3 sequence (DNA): TGCAGTGTCCCCGGGCGGAATCAAGAGACCCAGTACTTC.

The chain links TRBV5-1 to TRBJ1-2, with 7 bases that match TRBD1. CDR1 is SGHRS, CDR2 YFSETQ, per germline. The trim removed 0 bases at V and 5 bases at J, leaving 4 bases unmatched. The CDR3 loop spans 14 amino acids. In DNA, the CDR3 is TGCGCCAGCAGCTTGGCCGAGACAGGGTATGGCTACACCTTC. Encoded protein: CASSLAETGYGYTF. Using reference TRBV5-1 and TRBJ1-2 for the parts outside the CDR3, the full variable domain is KAGVTQTPRYLIKTRGQQVTLSCSPISGHRSVSWYQQTPGQGLQFLFEYFSETQRNKGNFPGRFSGRQFSNSRSEMNVSTLELGDSALYLCASSLAETGYGYTFGSGTRLTVV.

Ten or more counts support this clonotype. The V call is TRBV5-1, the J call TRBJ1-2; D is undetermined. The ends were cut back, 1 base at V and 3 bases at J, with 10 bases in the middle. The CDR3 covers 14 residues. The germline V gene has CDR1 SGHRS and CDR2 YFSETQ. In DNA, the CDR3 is TGCGCCAGCAGCTTGACATCCGGCCACTATGGCTACACCTTC. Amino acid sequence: CASSLTSGHYGYTF.

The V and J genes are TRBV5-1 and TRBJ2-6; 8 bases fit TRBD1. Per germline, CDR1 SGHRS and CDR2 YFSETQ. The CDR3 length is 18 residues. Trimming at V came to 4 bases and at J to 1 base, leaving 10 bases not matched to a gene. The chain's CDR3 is CASSGRAGGLSGANVLTF. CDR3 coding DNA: TGCGCCAGCAGCGGACGGGCAGGGGGCCTTTCTGGGGCCAACGTCCTGACTTTC. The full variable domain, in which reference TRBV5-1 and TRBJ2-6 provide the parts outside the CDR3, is KAGVTQTPRYLIKTRGQQVTLSCSPISGHRSVSWYQQTPGQGLQFLFEYFSETQRNKGNFPGRFSGRQFSNSRSEMNVSTLELGDSALYLCASSGRAGGLSGANVLTFGAGSRLTVL.

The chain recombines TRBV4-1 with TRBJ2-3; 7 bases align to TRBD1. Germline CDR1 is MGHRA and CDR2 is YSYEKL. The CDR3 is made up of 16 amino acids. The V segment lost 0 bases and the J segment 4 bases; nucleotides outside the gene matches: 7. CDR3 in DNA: TGCGCCAGCAGCCAAGATCGACAGGGTGGCGCAGATACGCAGTATTTT. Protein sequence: CASSQDRQGGADTQYF.

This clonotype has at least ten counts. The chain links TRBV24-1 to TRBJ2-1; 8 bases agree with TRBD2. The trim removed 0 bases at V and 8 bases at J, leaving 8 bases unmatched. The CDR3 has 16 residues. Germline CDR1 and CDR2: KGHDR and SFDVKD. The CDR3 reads CATSDLTFAGGHEQFF. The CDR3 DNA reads TGTGCCACCAGTGATTTGACTTTTGCGGGAGGTCATGAGCAGTTCTTC.

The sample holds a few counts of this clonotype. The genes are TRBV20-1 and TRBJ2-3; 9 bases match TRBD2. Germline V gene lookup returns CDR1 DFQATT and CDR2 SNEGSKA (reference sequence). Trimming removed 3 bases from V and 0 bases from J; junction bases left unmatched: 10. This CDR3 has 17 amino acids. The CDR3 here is CSASISGLAGSTDTQYF. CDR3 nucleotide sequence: TGCAGTGCTAGCATTTCGGGACTAGCAGGTAGCACAGATACGCAGTATTTT.

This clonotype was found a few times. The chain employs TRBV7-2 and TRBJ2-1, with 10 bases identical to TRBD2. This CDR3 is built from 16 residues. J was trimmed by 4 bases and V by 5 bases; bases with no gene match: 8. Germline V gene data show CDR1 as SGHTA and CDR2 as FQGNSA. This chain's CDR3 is CASSRLIAGGYNEQFF. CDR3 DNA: TGTGCCAGCAGCAGACTAATAGCGGGGGGATACAATGAGCAGTTCTTC.

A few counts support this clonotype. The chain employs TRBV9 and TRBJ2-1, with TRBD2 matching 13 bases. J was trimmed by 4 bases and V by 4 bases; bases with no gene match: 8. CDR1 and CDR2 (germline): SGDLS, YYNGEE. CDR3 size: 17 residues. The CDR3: CASSSQGTSGMYNEQFF. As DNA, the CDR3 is TGTGCCAGCAGCTCACAGGGGACTAGCGGGATGTACAATGAGCAGTTCTTC.